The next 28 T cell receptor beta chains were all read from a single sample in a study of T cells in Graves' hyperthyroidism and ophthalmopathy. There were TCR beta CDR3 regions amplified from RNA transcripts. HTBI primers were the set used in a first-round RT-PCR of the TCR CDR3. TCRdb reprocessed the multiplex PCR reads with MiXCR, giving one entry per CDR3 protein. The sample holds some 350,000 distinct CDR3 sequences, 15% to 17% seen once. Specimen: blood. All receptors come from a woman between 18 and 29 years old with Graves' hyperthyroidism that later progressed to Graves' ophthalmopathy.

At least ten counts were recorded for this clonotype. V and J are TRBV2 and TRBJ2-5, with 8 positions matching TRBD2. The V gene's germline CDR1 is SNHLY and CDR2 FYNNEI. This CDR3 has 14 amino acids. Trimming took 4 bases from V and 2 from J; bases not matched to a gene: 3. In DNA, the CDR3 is TGTGCCAGCAGTGCCACTAGCGGTCAAGAGACCCAGTACTTC. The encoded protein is CASSATSGQETQYF. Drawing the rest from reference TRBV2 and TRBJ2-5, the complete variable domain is EPEVTQTPSHQVTQMGQEVILRCVPISNHLYFYWYRQILGQKVEFLVSFYNNEISEKSEIFDDQFSVERPDGSNFTLKIRSTKLEDSAMYFCASSATSGQETQYFGPGTRLLVL.

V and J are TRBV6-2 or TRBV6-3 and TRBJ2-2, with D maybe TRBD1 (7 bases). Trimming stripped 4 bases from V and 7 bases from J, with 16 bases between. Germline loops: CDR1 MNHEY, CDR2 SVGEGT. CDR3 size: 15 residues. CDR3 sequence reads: CASSWSSRGVGELFF. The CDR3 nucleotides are TGTGCCAGCAGTTGGAGTAGCAGGGGGGTCGGGGAGCTGTTTTTT.

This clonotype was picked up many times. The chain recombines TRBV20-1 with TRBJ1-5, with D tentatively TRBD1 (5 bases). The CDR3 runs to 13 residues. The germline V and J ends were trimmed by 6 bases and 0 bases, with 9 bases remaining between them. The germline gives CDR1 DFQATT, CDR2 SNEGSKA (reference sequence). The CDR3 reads CSARQISNQPQHF. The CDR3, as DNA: TGCAGTGCCCGACAGATTAGCAATCAGCCCCAGCATTTT.

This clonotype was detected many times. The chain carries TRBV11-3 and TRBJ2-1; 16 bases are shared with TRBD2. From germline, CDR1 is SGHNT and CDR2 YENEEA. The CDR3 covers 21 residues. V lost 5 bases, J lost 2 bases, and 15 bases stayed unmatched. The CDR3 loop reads CASSPRTGGTSGRATYNEQFF. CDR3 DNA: TGTGCCAGCAGCCCCCGGACAGGGGGGACTAGCGGGAGGGCAACCTACAATGAGCAGTTCTTC.

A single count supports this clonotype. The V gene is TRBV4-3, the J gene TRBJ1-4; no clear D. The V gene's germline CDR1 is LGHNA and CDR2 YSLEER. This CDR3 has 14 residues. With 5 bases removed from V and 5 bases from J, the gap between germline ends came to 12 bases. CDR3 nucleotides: TGCGCCAGCAGCTATACGACGGGAAATGAAAAACTGTTTTTT. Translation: CASSYTTGNEKLFF.

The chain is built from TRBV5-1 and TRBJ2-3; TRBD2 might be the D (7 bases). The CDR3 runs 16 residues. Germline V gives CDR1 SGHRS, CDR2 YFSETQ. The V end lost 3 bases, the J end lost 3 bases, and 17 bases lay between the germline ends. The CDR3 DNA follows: TGCGCCAGCAGCTACTGGGGGGGGCTCGTGACAGATACGCAGTATTTT. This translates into CASSYWGGLVTDTQYF. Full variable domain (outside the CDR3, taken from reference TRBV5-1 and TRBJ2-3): KAGVTQTPRYLIKTRGQQVTLSCSPISGHRSVSWYQQTPGQGLQFLFEYFSETQRNKGNFPGRFSGRQFSNSRSEMNVSTLELGDSALYLCASSYWGGLVTDTQYFGPGTRLTVL.

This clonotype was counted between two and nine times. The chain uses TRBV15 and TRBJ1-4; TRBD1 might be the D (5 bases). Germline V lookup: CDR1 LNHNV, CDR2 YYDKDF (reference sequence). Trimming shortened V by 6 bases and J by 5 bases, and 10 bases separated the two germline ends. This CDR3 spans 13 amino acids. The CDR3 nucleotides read TGTGCCACCAGTTTCGGGGGAAATGAAAAACTGTTTTTT. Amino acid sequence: CATSFGGNEKLFF.

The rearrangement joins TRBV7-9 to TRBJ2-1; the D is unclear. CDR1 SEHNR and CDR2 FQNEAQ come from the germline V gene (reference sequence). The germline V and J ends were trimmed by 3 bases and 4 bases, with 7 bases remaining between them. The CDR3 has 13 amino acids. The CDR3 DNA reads TGTGCCAGCAGCTTTATGGGTTACAATGAGCAGTTCTTC. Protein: CASSFMGYNEQFF. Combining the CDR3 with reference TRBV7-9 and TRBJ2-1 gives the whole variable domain DTGVSQNPRHKITKRGQNVTFRCDPISEHNRLYWYRQTLGQGPEFLTYFQNEAQLEKSRLLSDRFSAERPKGSFSTLEIQRTEQGDSAMYLCASSFMGYNEQFFGPGTRLTVL.

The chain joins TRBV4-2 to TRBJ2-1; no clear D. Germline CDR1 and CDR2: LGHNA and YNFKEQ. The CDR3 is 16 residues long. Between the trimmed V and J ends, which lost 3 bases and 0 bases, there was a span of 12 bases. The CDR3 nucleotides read TGTGCCAGCAGCCAGGCTCTTGGAAGCTCCTACAATGAGCAGTTCTTC. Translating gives CASSQALGSSYNEQFF.

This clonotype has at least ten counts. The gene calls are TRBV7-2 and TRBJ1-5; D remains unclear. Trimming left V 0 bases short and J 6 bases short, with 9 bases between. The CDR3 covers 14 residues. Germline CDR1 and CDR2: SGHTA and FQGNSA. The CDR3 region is CASSLAPGFQPQHF. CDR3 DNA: TGTGCCAGCAGCTTAGCCCCGGGGTTTCAGCCCCAGCATTTT.

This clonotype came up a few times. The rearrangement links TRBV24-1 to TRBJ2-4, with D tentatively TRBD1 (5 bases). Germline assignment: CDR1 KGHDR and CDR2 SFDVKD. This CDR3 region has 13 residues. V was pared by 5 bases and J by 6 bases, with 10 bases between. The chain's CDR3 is CATSAGSGNIQYF. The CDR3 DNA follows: TGTGCCACCAGTGCAGGGTCGGGAAACATTCAGTACTTC.

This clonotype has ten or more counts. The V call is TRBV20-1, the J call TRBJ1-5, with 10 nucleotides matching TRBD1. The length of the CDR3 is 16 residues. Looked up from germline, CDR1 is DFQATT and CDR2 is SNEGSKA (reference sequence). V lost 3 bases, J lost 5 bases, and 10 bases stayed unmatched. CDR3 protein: CSASVRDRGFHQPQHF. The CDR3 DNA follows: TGCAGTGCTAGTGTCCGGGACAGGGGTTTCCATCAGCCCCAGCATTTT.

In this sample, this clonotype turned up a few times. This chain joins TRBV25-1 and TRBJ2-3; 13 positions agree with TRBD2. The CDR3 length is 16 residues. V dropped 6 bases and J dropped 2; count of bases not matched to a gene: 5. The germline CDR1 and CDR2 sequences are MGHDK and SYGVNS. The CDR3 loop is CASRIGTSGNTDTQYF. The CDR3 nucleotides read TGTGCCAGCAGAATTGGGACTAGCGGGAACACAGATACGCAGTATTTT. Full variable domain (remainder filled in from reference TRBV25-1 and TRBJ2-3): EADIYQTPRYLVIGTGKKITLECSQTMGHDKMYWYQQDPGMELHLIHYSYGVNSTEKGDLSSESTVSRIRTEHFPLTLESARPSHTSQYLCASRIGTSGNTDTQYFGPGTRLTVL.

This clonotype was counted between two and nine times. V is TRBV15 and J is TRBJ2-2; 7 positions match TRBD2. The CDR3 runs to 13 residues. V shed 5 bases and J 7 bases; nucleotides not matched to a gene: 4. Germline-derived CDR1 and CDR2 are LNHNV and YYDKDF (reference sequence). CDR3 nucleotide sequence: TGTGCCACCAGCGGGGGGGAGTTCGGGGAGCTGTTTTTT. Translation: CATSGGEFGELFF.

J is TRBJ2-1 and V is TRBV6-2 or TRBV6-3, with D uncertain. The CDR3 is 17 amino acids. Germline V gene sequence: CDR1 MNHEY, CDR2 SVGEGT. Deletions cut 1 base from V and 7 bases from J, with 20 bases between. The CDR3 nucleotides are TGTGCCAGCAGTTACTTCCCTATACAATTAGGAAGGAATGAGCAGTTCTTC. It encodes CASSYFPIQLGRNEQFF.

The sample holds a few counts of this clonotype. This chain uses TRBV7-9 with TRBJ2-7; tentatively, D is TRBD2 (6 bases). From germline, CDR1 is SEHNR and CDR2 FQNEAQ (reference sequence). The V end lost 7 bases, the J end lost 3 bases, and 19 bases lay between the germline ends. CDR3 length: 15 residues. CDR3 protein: CASTGTHGKGYEQYF. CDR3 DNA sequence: TGTGCCAGCACCGGGACTCATGGAAAAGGCTACGAGCAGTACTTC.

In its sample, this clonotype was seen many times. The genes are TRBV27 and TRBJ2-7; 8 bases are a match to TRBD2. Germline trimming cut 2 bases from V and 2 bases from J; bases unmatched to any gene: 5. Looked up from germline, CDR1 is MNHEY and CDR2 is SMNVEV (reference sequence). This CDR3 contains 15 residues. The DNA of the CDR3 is TGTGCCAGCAGTTTAAGACTAGCGCGCACCTACGAGCAGTACTTC. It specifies CASSLRLARTYEQYF.

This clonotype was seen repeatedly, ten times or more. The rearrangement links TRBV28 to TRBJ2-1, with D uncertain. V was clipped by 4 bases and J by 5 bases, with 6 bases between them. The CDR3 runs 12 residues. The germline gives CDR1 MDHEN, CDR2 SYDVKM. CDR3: CASSSDNNEQFF. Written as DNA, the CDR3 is TGTGCCAGCAGTTCGGATAACAATGAGCAGTTCTTC.

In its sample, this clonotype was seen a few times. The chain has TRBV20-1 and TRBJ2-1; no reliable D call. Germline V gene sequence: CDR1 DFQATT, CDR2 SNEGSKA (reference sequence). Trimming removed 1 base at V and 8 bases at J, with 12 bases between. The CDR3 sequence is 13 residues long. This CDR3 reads CSARGPFGDEQFF. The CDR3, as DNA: TGCAGTGCTAGAGGCCCCTTTGGGGATGAGCAGTTCTTC.

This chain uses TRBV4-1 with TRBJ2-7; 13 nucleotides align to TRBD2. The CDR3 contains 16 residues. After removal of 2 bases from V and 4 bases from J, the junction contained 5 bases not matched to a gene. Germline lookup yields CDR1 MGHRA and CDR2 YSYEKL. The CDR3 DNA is TGCGCCAGCAGCCAACCCACTAGCGGGAGGGGATACGAGCAGTACTTC. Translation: CASSQPTSGRGYEQYF.

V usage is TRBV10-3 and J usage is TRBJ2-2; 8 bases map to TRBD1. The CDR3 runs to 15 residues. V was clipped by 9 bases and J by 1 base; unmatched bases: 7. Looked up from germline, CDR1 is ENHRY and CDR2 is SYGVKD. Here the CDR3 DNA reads TGTGCCATAGGGAATGGACAGGGGAACACCGGGGAGCTGTTTTTT. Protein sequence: CAIGNGQGNTGELFF.

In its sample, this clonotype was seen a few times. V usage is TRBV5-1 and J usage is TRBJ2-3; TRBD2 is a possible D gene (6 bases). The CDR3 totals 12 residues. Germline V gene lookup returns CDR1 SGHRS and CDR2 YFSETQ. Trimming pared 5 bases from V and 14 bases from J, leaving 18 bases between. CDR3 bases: TGCGCCAGCAGGGGCGGGAAACAAGAGGTGTATTTT. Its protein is CASRGGKQEVYF.

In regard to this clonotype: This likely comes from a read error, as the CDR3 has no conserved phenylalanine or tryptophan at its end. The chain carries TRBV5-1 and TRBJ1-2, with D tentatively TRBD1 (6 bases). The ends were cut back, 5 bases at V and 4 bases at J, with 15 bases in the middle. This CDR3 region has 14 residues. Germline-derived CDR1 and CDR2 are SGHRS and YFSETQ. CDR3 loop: CASRHLNRAYGYTL. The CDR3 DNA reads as TGCGCCAGCAGGCATCTGAACAGGGCCTATGGCTACACCCTC.

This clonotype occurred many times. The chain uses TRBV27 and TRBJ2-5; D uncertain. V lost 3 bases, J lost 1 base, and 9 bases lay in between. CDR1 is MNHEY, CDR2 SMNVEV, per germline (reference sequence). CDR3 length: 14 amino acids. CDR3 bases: TGTGCCAGCAGTTTGACTGCGGTCCAAGAGACCCAGTACTTC. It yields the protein CASSLTAVQETQYF.

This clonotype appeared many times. The CDR3 sequence is CASSLAVGTSGRLSDEQFF. The CDR3 coding sequence is TGCGCCAGCAGCTTGGCCGTTGGGACTAGCGGGAGGTTAAGCGATGAGCAGTTCTTC. The rearrangement uses TRBV5-1 and TRBJ2-1; 15 bases are a match to TRBD2. The CDR3 length is 19 residues. Germline CDR1 is SGHRS and CDR2 is YFSETQ. V lost 0 bases and J lost 8; bases outside the gene matches: 12.

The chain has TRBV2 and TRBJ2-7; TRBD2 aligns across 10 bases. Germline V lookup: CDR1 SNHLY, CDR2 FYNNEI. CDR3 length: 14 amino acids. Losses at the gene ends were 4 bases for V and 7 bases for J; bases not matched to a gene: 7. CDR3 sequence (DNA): TGTGCCAGCAGTGTGCTAGCGGGAGTGCGAGAGCAGTACTTC. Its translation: CASSVLAGVREQYF.

The CDR3 sequence: CASSQISSGNTGELFF. The CDR3 DNA is TGTGCCAGCAGCCAGATTTCGAGCGGGAACACCGGGGAGCTGTTTTTT. The chain uses TRBV3-1 and TRBJ2-2; TRBD2 is a possible D gene (5 bases). The CDR3 has 16 amino acids. From germline, CDR1 is LGHDT and CDR2 YNNKEL (reference sequence). V shed 3 bases and J shed 1 base, with 12 bases lying between them.

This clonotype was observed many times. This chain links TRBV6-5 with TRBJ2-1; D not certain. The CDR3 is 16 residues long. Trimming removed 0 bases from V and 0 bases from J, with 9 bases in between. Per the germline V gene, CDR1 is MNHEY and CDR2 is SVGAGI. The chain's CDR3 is CASSYSWTSSYNEQFF. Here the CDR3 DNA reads TGTGCCAGCAGTTACTCGTGGACGAGCTCCTACAATGAGCAGTTCTTC.